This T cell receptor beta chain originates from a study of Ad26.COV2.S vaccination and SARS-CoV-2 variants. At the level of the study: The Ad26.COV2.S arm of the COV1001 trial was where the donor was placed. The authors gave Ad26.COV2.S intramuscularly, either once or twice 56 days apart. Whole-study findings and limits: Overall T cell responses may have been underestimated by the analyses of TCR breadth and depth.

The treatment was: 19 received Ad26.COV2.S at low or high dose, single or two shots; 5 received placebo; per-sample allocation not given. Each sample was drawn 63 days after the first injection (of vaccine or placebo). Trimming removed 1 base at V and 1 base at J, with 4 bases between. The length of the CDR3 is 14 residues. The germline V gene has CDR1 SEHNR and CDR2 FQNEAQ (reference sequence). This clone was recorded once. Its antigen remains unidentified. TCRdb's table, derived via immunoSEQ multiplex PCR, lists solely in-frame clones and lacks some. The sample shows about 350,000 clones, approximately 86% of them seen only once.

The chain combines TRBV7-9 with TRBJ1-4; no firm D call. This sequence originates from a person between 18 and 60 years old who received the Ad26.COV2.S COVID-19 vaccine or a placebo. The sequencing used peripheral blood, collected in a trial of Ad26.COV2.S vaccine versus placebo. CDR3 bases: TGTGCCAGCAGCTTAGGACTAACTAATGAAAAACTGTTTTTT. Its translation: CASSLGLTNEKLFF.